This TCR beta chain was sequenced in a study of blood T cell repertoires in COVID-19. V gave up 2 bases and J gave up 1 base, with 16 bases separating them. This CDR3 is 17 amino acids long. Germline V gene lookup returns CDR1 MDHEN and CDR2 SYDVKM. Clinical history reported by participants formed the basis on which cohorts were assigned. Measured with immunoSEQ multiplex PCR; TCRdb has only the in-frame clones, and not every one. The profile shows hundreds of thousands of clones, around 90% of them singletons. The chain joins TRBV28 to TRBJ2-3, with a possible D match to TRBD1 (6 bases). The specimen was PBMCs or T cells enriched from blood (not recorded which). This TCR was recovered from a woman aged 45-60 years with acute COVID-19. The CDR3 coding sequence is TGTGCCAGCAGTTTAGGGGTGGGGCAGGGGCGCACAGATACGCAGTATTTT. This translates into CASSLGVGQGRTDTQYF.